A selection of T cell receptor beta chains follows, all from one sample in a study of blood T cell repertoires in COVID-19. The repertoire was sequenced with immunoSEQ multiplex PCR; TCRdb's copy has only in-frame clones and lacks some. The sample lists 75,000 to 95,000 clones, roughly 84% occurring once. The sample was peripheral blood. These receptors were obtained from a man aged 55-75 years with acute or convalescent COVID-19. The CDR3 runs from the conserved cysteine through the conserved F or W. A D gene is named only where the DNA matches it firmly. For some rows the clone size is stated as once, few or many, or as a class when expanded; others skip it.

CDR3 protein	CDR3 DNA	V gene	J gene	clone size	D gene	CDR3 length
CASSPPGTGLETQYF	TGTGCCAGCAGCCCCCCCGGGACAGGGCTGGAGACCCAGTACTTC	TRBV9	TRBJ2-5	-	TRBD1	15
CATGGDGYTF	TGTGCCACCGGGGGGGATGGCTACACCTTC	TRBV19	TRBJ1-2	-	-	10
CASSQRGQSLSYEQYF	TGTGCCAGCAGCCAAAGAGGACAGAGTCTCTCCTACGAGCAGTACTTC	TRBV14	TRBJ2-7	-	-	16
CASSTRGDSYYEQYF	TGTGCCAGTAGTACCCGCGGGGACAGCTACTACGAGCAGTACTTC	TRBV19	TRBJ2-7	-	-	15
CASSVDQTGAYEQYF	TGTGCCAGCAGCGTAGATCAGACAGGCGCGTACGAGCAGTACTTC	TRBV9	TRBJ2-7	-	-	15
CASSQVGVSIQGAETQYF	TGTGCCAGCAGCCAAGTCGGAGTGAGTATACAGGGAGCAGAGACCCAGTACTTC	TRBV3-1/TRBV3-2	TRBJ2-5	-	-	18
CASSLQQGPNSPLHF	TGTGCCAGCAGCCTACAGCAGGGGCCTAATTCACCCCTCCACTTT	TRBV5-4	TRBJ1-6	-	-	15
CASSEGLASKGAYEQYF	TGTGCCAGCAGCGAAGGACTAGCGTCGAAAGGGGCCTACGAGCAGTACTTC	TRBV21-1	TRBJ2-7	-	-	17
CASSRFGVSSGNTIYF	TGTGCCAGTAGTAGGTTCGGGGTCAGCTCTGGAAACACCATATATTTT	TRBV19	TRBJ1-3	-	-	16
CASSSTGTGNTIYF	TGTGCCAGCAGTTCTACAGGGACTGGAAACACCATATATTTT	TRBV2	TRBJ1-3	-	-	14
CASSYIAGGRAGSNQPQHF	TGTGCCAGTAGTTATATAGCAGGGGGTAGGGCTGGTAGCAATCAGCCCCAGCATTTT	TRBV19	TRBJ1-5	-	TRBD1	19
CASSGPGLYEQYF	TGTGCCAGCAGTGGCCCCGGTCTCTACGAGCAGTACTTC	TRBV2	TRBJ2-7	once	-	13
CASSRAGVRQPQHF	TGTGCCAGTAGTCGGGCAGGGGTTCGGCAGCCCCAGCATTTT	TRBV19	TRBJ1-5	-	-	14
CASTILAGVSGANVLTF	TGTGCCAGTACCATTCTAGCGGGGGTCTCTGGGGCCAACGTCCTGACTTTC	TRBV19	TRBJ2-6	-	TRBD2	17
CAWNIDTLQKLFF	TGTGCCTGGAATATTGACACTCTTCAAAAACTGTTTTTT	TRBV30	TRBJ1-4	-	-	13
CASSYEGTGELFF	TGTGCCAGCAGTTACGAGGGCACCGGGGAGCTGTTTTTT	TRBV6-5	TRBJ2-2	-	-	13
CAWVRQRYNEQFF	TGTGCCTGGGTTCGACAGCGTTACAATGAGCAGTTCTTC	TRBV30	TRBJ2-1	-	-	13
CASSSLGQGRQPQHF	TGTGCCAGCAGTTCCCTCGGACAGGGTAGGCAGCCCCAGCATTTT	TRBV27	TRBJ1-5	-	TRBD1	15
CASSFYRTRGDTEAFF	TGCGCCAGCAGCTTCTACCGGACCCGGGGGGACACTGAAGCTTTCTTT	TRBV5-1	TRBJ1-1	-	-	16
CASSDFGVGEQYF	TGTGCCAGCAGTGATTTCGGGGTTGGCGAGCAGTACTTC	TRBV2	TRBJ2-7	few	-	13
CAVGQGGNTEAFF	TGTGCCGTAGGACAGGGGGGCAACACTGAAGCTTTCTTT	TRBV10-3	TRBJ1-1	once	TRBD1	13
CASSQVTGVNSPLHF	TGTGCCAGCAGCCAAGTAACAGGGGTGAATTCACCCCTCCACTTT	TRBV3-1/TRBV3-2	TRBJ1-6	-	TRBD1	15
CASSLVGQGNSPLHF	TGTGCCAGCAGCCTTGTGGGACAGGGTAATTCACCCCTCCACTTT	TRBV6-4	TRBJ1-6	-	TRBD1	15
CASSMRDRRTGELFF	TGTGCCAGTAGTATGCGGGACAGGAGAACCGGGGAGCTGTTTTTT	TRBV19	TRBJ2-2	-	TRBD1	15
CASSIVEIGRPSSYNSPLHF	TGTGCCAGTAGTATTGTCGAGATCGGGAGGCCCAGCTCCTATAATTCACCCCTCCACTTT	TRBV19	TRBJ1-6	-	-	20
CATSGTGSEAFF	TGCGCCACCTCAGGGACAGGGTCTGAAGCTTTCTTT	TRBV4-1	TRBJ1-1	-	TRBD1	12
CAWSGGQGRSDTQYF	TGTGCCTGGAGCGGCGGACAGGGGAGATCAGATACGCAGTATTTT	TRBV30	TRBJ2-3	-	TRBD1	15
CSVEGQGFSSYEQYF	TGCAGCGTTGAAGGACAGGGCTTCAGCTCCTACGAGCAGTACTTC	TRBV29-1	TRBJ2-7	once	TRBD1	15
CASSVVGGEAFF	TGTGCCAGCAGCGTAGTTGGCGGTGAAGCTTTCTTT	TRBV9	TRBJ1-1	-	-	12
CASSQDVHSNQPQHF	TGTGCCAGCAGCCAAGATGTACACAGCAATCAGCCCCAGCATTTT	TRBV3-1/TRBV3-2	TRBJ1-5	-	-	15
CASTPGQKTANEKLFF	TGTGCCAGCACCCCGGGACAGAAAACAGCTAATGAAAAACTGTTTTTT	TRBV7-3	TRBJ1-4	-	TRBD1	16
CASSLQGVAYEQYF	TGTGCCAGCAGCTTACAAGGGGTCGCCTACGAGCAGTACTTC	TRBV7-8	TRBJ2-7	-	-	14
CAIGSPLGTEAFF	TGTGCCATCGGGTCCCCTCTCGGCACTGAAGCTTTCTTT	TRBV12-3/TRBV12-4	TRBJ1-1	-	-	13
CASSGQGWSNQPQHF	TGTGCCAGCAGTGGACAGGGGTGGAGCAATCAGCCCCAGCATTTT	TRBV2	TRBJ1-5	once	TRBD1	15
CASSQTGTGLEKLFF	TGTGCCAGCAGCCAAACCGGGACAGGGTTGGAAAAACTGTTTTTT	TRBV7-3	TRBJ1-4	-	TRBD1	15
CASSLGQGNGELFF	TGTGCCAGCAGCCTCGGACAGGGGAACGGGGAGCTGTTTTTT	TRBV14	TRBJ2-2	-	TRBD1	14
CASSRRGTGNEAFF	TGTGCCAGTAGTAGAAGGGGCACAGGTAATGAAGCTTTCTTT	TRBV19	TRBJ1-1	few	-	14
CASSLGLAGAGYEQYF	TGTGCCAGCAGCTTAGGGCTAGCGGGGGCCGGGTACGAGCAGTACTTC	TRBV7-8	TRBJ2-7	-	TRBD2	16
CASSELAGPSSGNTIYF	TGTGCCAGCAGTGAATTGGCAGGGCCGAGCTCTGGAAACACCATATATTTT	TRBV2	TRBJ1-3	-	-	17
CASSPGTTNTGELFF	TGTGCCAGCAGCCCCGGGACAACGAACACCGGGGAGCTGTTTTTT	TRBV5-8	TRBJ2-2	-	-	15
CSAADIYGYTF	TGCAGTGCTGCGGACATCTATGGCTACACCTTC	TRBV20-1	TRBJ1-2	-	-	11
CASVPTGGSHEQYF	TGTGCTAGTGTCCCGACAGGGGGTTCCCACGAGCAGTACTTC	TRBV12-5	TRBJ2-7	-	TRBD1	14
CASSPLVSGGYTF	TGTGCCAGCAGCCCCCTTGTAAGTGGCGGCTACACCTTC	TRBV2	TRBJ1-2	once	-	13
CASSLAPPDYSYNEQFF	TGCGCCAGCAGCTTGGCCCCGCCAGACTACTCCTACAATGAGCAGTTCTTC	TRBV5-1	TRBJ2-1	once	-	17
CASSLGLAGQETQYF	TGCGCCAGCAGCCTGGGACTAGCGGGGCAAGAGACCCAGTACTTC	TRBV4-1	TRBJ2-5	-	TRBD2	15
CASSRNRDLNTEAFF	TGCGCCAGCAGCCGTAACAGGGATCTGAACACTGAAGCTTTCTTT	TRBV5-1	TRBJ1-1	-	-	15
CASSLTGTSGDEQYF	TGTGCCAGCAGTTTAACCGGGACTAGCGGCGACGAGCAGTACTTC	TRBV11-2	TRBJ2-7	-	TRBD2	15
CASSLGQGFDYGYTF	TGTGCCAGCAGCTTAGGGCAGGGGTTCGACTATGGCTACACCTTC	TRBV7-2	TRBJ1-2	-	-	15
CASSQGLAGSYEQYF	TGTGCCAGCAGCCAAGGACTAGCGGGGTCCTACGAGCAGTACTTC	TRBV4-2	TRBJ2-7	-	TRBD2	15
CASSYSDSSYEQYF	TGTGCCAGCAGTTACTCGGACAGCTCCTACGAGCAGTACTTC	TRBV6-6	TRBJ2-7	-	-	14
CASSLSSYNSPLHF	TGTGCCAGCAGTCTAAGCTCCTATAATTCACCCCTCCACTTT	TRBV25-1	TRBJ1-6	-	-	14
CASSFDGRNQPQHF	TGTGCCAGCAGCTTCGACGGGAGGAATCAGCCCCAGCATTTT	TRBV7-8	TRBJ1-5	-	-	14